The present T cell receptor (beta chain) was sequenced within a study of siplizumab effects on memory and regulatory T cells. Assay: immunoSEQ multiplex PCR; the TCRdb copy retains only in-frame clones and omits some. The repertoire holds some 97,000 clones, less than 95% seen once, with 1% to 1.5% in the top ten. The V gene's germline CDR1 is WSHSY and CDR2 SAAADI. The CDR3 totals 17 residues. V was cut by 6 bases and J by 0 bases, with 18 bases left in between. The TCR comes from a human donor in good health. The chain joins TRBV10-2 to TRBJ2-1; possibly TRBD2 for D (5 bases). Sequences were obtained from non-Treg CD4+ T cells sorted from blood. CDR3 protein: CASRGARAESSYNEQFF. The CDR3 bases are TGCGCCAGCAGGGGAGCCCGAGCGGAGAGCTCCTACAATGAGCAGTTCTTC.